This T cell receptor (beta chain) appears in the sequencing data of a study of cytomegalovirus exposure and HLA in healthy donors. Study-wide context: As an earlier analysis found, 150 million to 200 million T cells yielded 117 million unique TCR beta sequences. General observations from the study: The productive fraction for most TCR beta V segments was about 87% or about 30% in an earlier analysis. A later analysis associated about 18,000 TCR beta sequences with HLA alleles at a 0.05 false discovery rate.

The CDR3 spans 15 residues. Germline CDR1 reads MNHNY; CDR2 reads SVGAGI (reference sequence). The V and J ends lost 6 bases and 5 bases respectively, with 17 bases between them. Both 60 Vbeta primers and 13 Jbeta primers went into the PCR. Clones were sequenced by immunoSEQ multiplex PCR, and TCRdb holds only the in-frame ones, with some missing. The table for this sample gives approximately 58,000 clones. Donors were ostensibly healthy at sampling, although undocumented immune exposures were probable. As regards this clone: Its antigen is currently unknown.

Input material: PBMCs. This TCR was recovered from a woman aged 45-60 years in good health and CMV-seropositive. V usage is TRBV6-6 and J usage is TRBJ1-3; D may be TRBD1 (5 bases). This chain's CDR3 is CASSLVQAGRNTIYF. For the CDR3, the DNA is TGTGCCAGCAGCCTGGTACAGGCGGGGAGAAACACCATATATTTT.